This TCR beta chain was sequenced in a study of T cell repertoires in cytomegalovirus infection. Study at large: Carrying CMV and the relevant HLA type showed in public TCR beta signatures.

TCRdb independently ran MiXCR on the reads; one entry per CDR3 protein. Here the sample spans roughly 990,000 distinct CDR3 sequences, approximately 30% being singletons. This CDR3 is 14 amino acids long. In germline, CDR1 is MNHEY, CDR2 SMNVEV (reference sequence). The ends were cut back, 3 bases at V and 4 bases at J, with 13 bases in the middle. Note on this clonotype: Antigen specificity is unknown.

Findings and limits, study-wide: Dominating the ex vivo response were HLA-C-restricted CMV-specific TCR beta clonotypes.

The TCR comes from a human donor in good health (CMV status not recorded). Some clones in this sample may be carry-over from other donors' samples. Sequenced here: cultured CD8+ T cells from PBMCs, sampled from culture after CMV antigen stimulation. V is TRBV27 and J is TRBJ2-7; D perhaps matches TRBD1 (5 bases). The CDR3 loop is CASSFSGRAYEQYF. Written as DNA, the CDR3 is TGTGCCAGCAGTTTTTCTGGCAGGGCATACGAGCAGTACTTC.